This is a list of T cell receptor beta chains from one sample in a study of cytomegalovirus exposure and HLA in healthy donors. Data came from immunoSEQ multiplex PCR; TCRdb stores just in-frame clones and leaves some out. The sample holds approximately 110,000 clones; 80% are singletons and the top ten take 6.5% to 7%. Sequenced sample: PBMCs. These receptors all come from a man aged 25 to 40 in good health and CMV-seropositive. Each CDR3 is given without its conserved first and last residue. Only part of the rows carry a size: once, few, many, or a class if the clone is expanded.

v_call,clone_size,cdr3_aa
TRBV30,NA,AAEQGARQPQH
TRBV5-1,NA,ASSLLQGTGANVLT
TRBV5-1,once,ASSIRQGTSSGELF
TRBV4-2,NA,ASSQPLGGNYGYT
TRBV2,NA,ASRKRTGGGDGYT
TRBV28,once,ASSPQGTSSYEQY
TRBV5-4,few,ASSSGLALNTGELF
TRBV27,NA,ASSLVGRSRYEQY
TRBV5-4,NA,ASSLGPGSTYEQY
TRBV5-4,NA,ASSSHGDSYNEQF
TRBV2,few,ASSERGKAYEQY
TRBV5-1,NA,ASSLAPGTGANVLT
TRBV4-3,few,ASSQDRRGTSYEQY
TRBV7-2,once,ASSSDRPRGYT
TRBV14,NA,ASSPLRLAGTQETQY
TRBV7-9,NA,ASSLAPGSNYGYT
TRBV7-6,NA,ASSETGATLGKQY
TRBV10-3,NA,ASRLGGPFSYEQY
TRBV5-6,NA,ASSLGGGTDTQY
TRBV10-2,NA,ASSPQGDYGYT
TRBV14,NA,ASSQAGRGGRIDTQY
TRBV2,NA,ASRQGIHEQY
TRBV7-9,NA,ASSPTDLNTEAF
TRBV28,NA,ASSLGGSFSGANVLT
TRBV5-5,NA,ASSSWGGEQY
TRBV5-1,NA,ASSFLQGNYGYT
TRBV4-3,NA,ATPPTGSTGNTIY
TRBV7-9,NA,ASSLGGSINSPLH
TRBV19,few,ASSTQGSGQPQH
TRBV7-7,NA,ASSRGRGAYEQY
TRBV4-3,NA,ASSPDRGFSGGYT
TRBV4-2,NA,ASSQLVIAGGSETQY
TRBV5-4,NA,ASSSTGGPSEAF
TRBV28,NA,ATTGGNQPQH
TRBV5-4,once,ASSLTGGGETQY
TRBV29-1,once,SVGRRGDEQF
TRBV9,NA,ASSRYNEQF
TRBV5-1,NA,ASSFSGAGQETQY
TRBV29-1,NA,SVVGGPSYNEQF